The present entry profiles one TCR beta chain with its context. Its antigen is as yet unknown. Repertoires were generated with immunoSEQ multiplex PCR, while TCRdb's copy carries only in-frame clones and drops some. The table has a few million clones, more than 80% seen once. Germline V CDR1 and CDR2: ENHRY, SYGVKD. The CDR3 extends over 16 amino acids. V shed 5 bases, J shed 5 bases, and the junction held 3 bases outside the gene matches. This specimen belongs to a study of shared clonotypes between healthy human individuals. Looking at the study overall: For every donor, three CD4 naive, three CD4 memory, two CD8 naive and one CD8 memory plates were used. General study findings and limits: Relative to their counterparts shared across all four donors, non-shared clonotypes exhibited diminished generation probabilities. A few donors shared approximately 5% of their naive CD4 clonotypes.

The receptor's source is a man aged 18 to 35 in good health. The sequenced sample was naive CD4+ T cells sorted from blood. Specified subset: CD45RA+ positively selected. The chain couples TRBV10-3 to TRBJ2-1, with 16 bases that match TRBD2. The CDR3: CAISYGTSGGDNEQFF. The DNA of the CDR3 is TGTGCCATCAGTTATGGGACTAGCGGGGGGGACAATGAGCAGTTCTTC.